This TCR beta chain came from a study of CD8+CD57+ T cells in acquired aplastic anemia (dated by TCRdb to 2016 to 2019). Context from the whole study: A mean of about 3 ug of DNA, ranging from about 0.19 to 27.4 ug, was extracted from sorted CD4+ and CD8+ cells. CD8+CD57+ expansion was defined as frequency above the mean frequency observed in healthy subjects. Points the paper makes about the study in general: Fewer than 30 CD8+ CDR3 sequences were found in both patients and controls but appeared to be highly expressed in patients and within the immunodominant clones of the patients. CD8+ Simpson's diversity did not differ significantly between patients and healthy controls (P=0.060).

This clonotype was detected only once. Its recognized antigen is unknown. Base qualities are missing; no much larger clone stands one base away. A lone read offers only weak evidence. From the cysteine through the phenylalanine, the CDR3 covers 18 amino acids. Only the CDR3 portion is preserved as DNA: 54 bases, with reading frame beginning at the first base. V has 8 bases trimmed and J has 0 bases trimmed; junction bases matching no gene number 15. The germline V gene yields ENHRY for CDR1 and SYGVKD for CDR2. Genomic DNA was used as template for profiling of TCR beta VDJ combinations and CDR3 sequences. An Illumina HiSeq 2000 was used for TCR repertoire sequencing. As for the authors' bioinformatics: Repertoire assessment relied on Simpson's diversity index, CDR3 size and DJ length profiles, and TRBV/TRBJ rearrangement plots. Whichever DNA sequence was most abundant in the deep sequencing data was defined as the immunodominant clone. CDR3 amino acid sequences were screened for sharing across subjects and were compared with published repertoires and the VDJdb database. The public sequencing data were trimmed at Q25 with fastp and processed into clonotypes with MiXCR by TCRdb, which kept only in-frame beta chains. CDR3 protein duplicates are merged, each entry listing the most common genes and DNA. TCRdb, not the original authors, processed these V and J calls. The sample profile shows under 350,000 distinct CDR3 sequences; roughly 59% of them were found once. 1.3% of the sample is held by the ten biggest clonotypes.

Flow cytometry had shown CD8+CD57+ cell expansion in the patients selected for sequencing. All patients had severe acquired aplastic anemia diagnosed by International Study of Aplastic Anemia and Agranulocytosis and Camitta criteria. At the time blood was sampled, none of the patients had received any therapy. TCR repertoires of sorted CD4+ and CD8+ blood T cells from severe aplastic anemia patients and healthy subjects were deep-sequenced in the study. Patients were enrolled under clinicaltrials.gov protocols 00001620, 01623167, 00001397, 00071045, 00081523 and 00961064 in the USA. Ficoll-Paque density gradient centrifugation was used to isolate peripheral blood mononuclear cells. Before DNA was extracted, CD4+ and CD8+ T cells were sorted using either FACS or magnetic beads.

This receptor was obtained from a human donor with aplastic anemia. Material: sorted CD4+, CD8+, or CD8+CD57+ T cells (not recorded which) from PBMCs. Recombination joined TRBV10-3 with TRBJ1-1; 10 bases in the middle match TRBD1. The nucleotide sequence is TGTGCCATCGCAGGGAGGGGGGACAGGGGATACATGAACACTGAAGCTTTCTTT. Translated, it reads CAIAGRGDRGYMNTEAFF.